These 7 T cell receptor beta chains were all obtained from the same sample, sequenced in a study of early T cells in non-severe SARS-CoV-2 infection. TCRdb passed the 5' RACE reads through MiXCR, listing each CDR3 protein once. The data contain 70,000 to 80,000 distinct CDR3 sequences, approximately 13% of them singletons. The material was whole blood, obtained at baseline. The receptors were gathered from an adult who was a healthcare worker with PCR-confirmed SARS-CoV-2 infection or an uninfected control (not recorded which).

J is TRBJ1-2 and V is TRBV7-2; no clear D gene. The CDR3 spans 13 residues. The ends were cut back, 3 bases at V and 8 bases at J, with 13 bases in the middle. Per germline, CDR1 SGHTA and CDR2 FQGNSA. CDR3 protein: CASSFIVGGGYTF. DNA of the CDR3: TGTGCCAGCAGCTTTATCGTAGGAGGGGGCTACACCTTC. The variable domain in full, with the rest retrieved from reference TRBV7-2 and TRBJ1-2, is GAGVSQSPSNKVTEKGKDVELRCDPISGHTALYWYRQSLGQGLEFLIYFQGNSAPDKSGLPSDRFSAERTGGSVSTLTIQRTQQEDSAVYLCASSFIVGGGYTFGSGTRLTVV.

This chain joins TRBV4-1 and TRBJ2-1; 8 positions agree with TRBD1. Trimming took 0 bases from V and 0 from J; bases not matched to a gene: 4. Germline V gene sequence: CDR1 MGHRA, CDR2 YSYEKL. This CDR3 spans 17 amino acids. As DNA, the CDR3 is TGCGCCAGCAGCCAAGACCCGACAGGGGCCTCCTACAATGAGCAGTTCTTC. Translating it yields CASSQDPTGASYNEQFF.

J is TRBJ1-1 and V is TRBV29-1; TRBD1 matches at 9 bases. Germline lookup yields CDR1 SQVTM and CDR2 ANQGSEA. The CDR3 spans 15 residues. J was trimmed by 3 bases and V by 3 bases; bases with no gene match: 8. CDR3 sequence (DNA): TGCAGCGTTGAGGGGATACAGGGGGCAGACACTGAAGCTTTCTTT. Encoded protein: CSVEGIQGADTEAFF.

This chain joins TRBV6-1 and TRBJ1-1; D remains ambiguous. Germline V gene sequence: CDR1 MNHNS, CDR2 SASEGT. The CDR3 sequence is 16 residues long. V was shortened by 3 bases and J by 0 bases, with 14 bases between the two germline ends. The CDR3 reads CASSEGGSLMNTEAFF. Here the CDR3 DNA reads TGTGCCAGCAGTGAGGGAGGGAGCCTCATGAACACTGAAGCTTTCTTT.

This clonotype was observed a handful of times. The DNA of the CDR3 is TGCGCCAGCAGCCGAAGAGGGACTAGCGGGGGAGGAGATACGCAGTATTTT. Translated, it gives CASSRRGTSGGGDTQYF. The chain combines TRBV4-3 with TRBJ2-3; 14 bases match TRBD2. V shed 4 bases and J 5 bases; nucleotides not matched to a gene: 8. The CDR3 is made up of 17 amino acids. Germline lookup yields CDR1 LGHNA and CDR2 YSLEER.

This clonotype was found many times. The chain couples TRBV11-2 to TRBJ2-5; no reliable D call. This CDR3 has 13 amino acids. Germline V gene data show CDR1 as SGHAT and CDR2 as FQNNGV. Trimming cost V 1 base and J 1 base, with 4 bases left between them. CDR3 protein: CASSLAFQETQYF. CDR3 coding DNA: TGTGCCAGCAGCTTAGCCTTCCAAGAGACCCAGTACTTC.

This clonotype was found a few times. V gene TRBV7-3 combines with J gene TRBJ1-2; no reliable D call. From germline, CDR1 is SGHTA and CDR2 FQGTGA. This CDR3 contains 13 residues. V was trimmed by 5 bases and J by 2 bases, leaving 9 bases between them. CDR3 in amino acids: CASSRTPNYGYTF. CDR3 coding DNA: TGTGCCAGCAGCCGCACTCCAAACTATGGCTACACCTTC. Drawing the rest from reference TRBV7-3 and TRBJ1-2, the complete variable domain is GAGVSQTPSNKVTEKGKYVELRCDPISGHTALYWYRQSLGQGPEFLIYFQGTGAADDSGLPNDRFFAVRPEGSVSTLKIQRTERGDSAVYLCASSRTPNYGYTFGSGTRLTVV.